These 15 T cell receptor beta chains were sequenced from one sample in a study of T-cell reconstitution after alpha-beta-depleted transplantation in children (dated by TCRdb to 2015 to 2016). Library construction relied on PCR. Sequencing was carried out with an Illumina HiSeq 2500. To normalize quantification of the TCRbeta repertoire, the TCR libraries were built with molecular barcoding that relied on unique molecular identifiers. TCRdb trimmed public reads at Q25 via fastp, called clones via MiXCR and kept in-frame beta chains. Rows with a matching CDR3 protein are joined into one entry that keeps the most common DNA and genes. This sample holds about 610,000 distinct CDR3 sequences; more than 9% were observed only once. 4% to 5% of the sample is in the top ten clones. This material consisted of PBMCs from the stem cell graft donor, taken from the stem cell graft. The receptors were sampled from a human donor who donated a stem cell graft to a child with acute myeloid leukemia.

This clonotype was observed at least ten times. V gene TRBV10-3 combines with J gene TRBJ2-7; D possibly corresponds to TRBD1 (6 bases). V was pared by 10 bases and J by 7 bases, with 20 bases between. CDR3 length: 13 amino acids. Looked up from germline, CDR1 is ENHRY and CDR2 is SYGVKD. CDR3: CASSGTPYEEQYF. DNA for the CDR3: TGTGCCAGTTCCGGGACACCTTACGAAGAGCAGTACTTC.

This clonotype was observed a few times. V usage is TRBV7-9 and J usage is TRBJ2-5; D gene unclear. The CDR3 runs 13 residues. Trimming removed 3 bases from V and 2 bases from J, with 7 bases in between. Germline-derived CDR1 and CDR2 are SEHNR and FQNEAQ (reference sequence). CDR3 protein: CASSFYGQETQYF. CDR3 DNA: TGTGCCAGCAGCTTCTACGGACAAGAGACCCAGTACTTC.

As to this clonotype: The DNA is omitted, as the CDR3 cannot be located on it reliably, and the CDR3 follows TCRdb's listing. This sequence joins TRBV7-9 and TRBJ1-3; whether TRBD1, the table's D call, matches the DNA was not checked. Both ends counted, the CDR3 spans 13 residues. From germline, CDR1 is SEHNR and CDR2 FQNEAQ (reference sequence). Here the CDR3 reads CASSPWGAGSFNF.

V usage is TRBV3-1 and J usage is TRBJ2-5; no definite D call. The CDR3 spans 14 residues. Germline V gives CDR1 LGHDT, CDR2 YNNKEL (reference sequence). Deletions cut 4 bases from V and 5 bases from J, with 14 bases between. The CDR3 sequence is CASSLTRREETQYF. The DNA of the CDR3 is TGTGCCAGCAGCCTAACCAGGCGAGAGGAGACCCAGTACTTC.

This clonotype turned up a few times. The V gene is TRBV20-1, the J gene TRBJ2-1; TRBD2 matches 11 bases. Per the germline V gene, CDR1 is DFQATT and CDR2 is SNEGSKA (reference sequence). The length of the CDR3 is 16 residues. After removal of 4 bases from V and 2 bases from J, the junction contained 7 bases not matched to a gene. DNA for the CDR3: TGCAGTGCTATGACGGGACTAGCGGCTACCTACAATGAGCAGTTCTTC. Translated: CSAMTGLAATYNEQFF.

There are a few counts of this clonotype. V is TRBV12-3 or TRBV12-4 and J is TRBJ2-1; 11 nucleotides agree with TRBD2. The CDR3 runs 16 residues. Trimming at V came to 5 bases and at J to 5 bases, leaving 8 bases not matched to a gene. The CDR3: CASSQRGTSGNNEQFF. The CDR3 coding sequence is TGTGCCAGCAGTCAAAGGGGGACTAGCGGAAACAATGAGCAGTTCTTC.

This clonotype was observed a few times. This chain uses TRBV11-2 with TRBJ2-2; 15 bases map to TRBD2. V was clipped by 4 bases and J by 7 bases; unmatched bases: 4. CDR3 length: 16 residues. Germline V gene lookup returns CDR1 SGHAT and CDR2 FQNNGV. The CDR3 DNA sequence: TGTGCCAGCAGCTCGGGACTAGCGGGAGGAGGCGGGGAGCTGTTTTTT. Residues: CASSSGLAGGGGELFF.

The rearrangement uses TRBV20-1 and TRBJ1-5, with D perhaps TRBD1 (5 bases). Germline-derived CDR1 and CDR2 are DFQATT and SNEGSKA (reference sequence). V shed 0 bases and J shed 6 bases, with 18 bases lying between them. The CDR3 covers 16 residues. In DNA form, the CDR3 reads TGCAGTGCTAGAGAGTTGGGCAGGGATGAAGGTCAGCCCCAGCATTTT. Amino acid sequence: CSARELGRDEGQPQHF.

This clonotype was observed many times. The chain couples TRBV4-2 to TRBJ2-1; maybe TRBD2 (5 bases). This CDR3 spans 13 amino acids. The germline CDR1 and CDR2 sequences are LGHNA and YNFKEQ. V lost 4 bases, J lost 7 bases, and 11 bases lay in between. CDR3 nucleotide sequence: TGTGCCAGCAGCCCCGGGGATCGTAATGAGCAGTTCTTC. This translates into CASSPGDRNEQFF.

This clonotype occurred a few times. This sequence joins TRBV6-5 and TRBJ1-3, with D possibly being TRBD1 (6 bases). V lost 4 bases to trimming and J lost 4 bases, with 11 bases between them. Per the germline V gene, CDR1 is MNHEY and CDR2 is SVGAGI. The length of the CDR3 is 14 residues. The CDR3 DNA follows: TGTGCCAGCAGTTCCAGGACAGCCGGAAACACCATATATTTT. Protein sequence: CASSSRTAGNTIYF.

This chain joins TRBV29-1 and TRBJ2-5, with D tentatively TRBD2 (7 bases). Trimming took off 4 bases at V and 1 base at J, with 16 bases between the two ends. The CDR3 totals 15 residues. The germline CDR1 and CDR2 sequences are SQVTM and ANQGSEA. CDR3 bases: TGCAGCGTTGGGGGGGCTAGCGGACCCCAAGAGACCCAGTACTTC. Encoded protein: CSVGGASGPQETQYF.

This clonotype appeared many times. The chain joins TRBV27 to TRBJ2-7, with a weak D call TRBD1 (5 bases). V was shortened by 5 bases and J by 3 bases, with 11 bases between the two germline ends. The CDR3 is made up of 13 amino acids. Germline CDR1 is MNHEY and CDR2 is SMNVEV (reference sequence). CDR3 protein: CASSRTLYYEQYF. The CDR3 coding sequence is TGTGCCAGCAGTCGGACACTCTACTACGAGCAGTACTTC.

V and J are TRBV7-3 and TRBJ2-1, with a possible D match to TRBD2 (5 bases). The germline gives CDR1 SGHTA, CDR2 FQGTGA. The CDR3 runs to 12 residues. V lost 4 bases and J lost 5, with 6 bases in between. Here the CDR3 DNA reads TGTGCCAGCAGCTCTAGCCACAATGAGCAGTTCTTC. Its protein is CASSSSHNEQFF. The complete variable domain, with remaining parts taken from reference TRBV7-3 and TRBJ2-1, reads GAGVSQTPSNKVTEKGKYVELRCDPISGHTALYWYRQSLGQGPEFLIYFQGTGAADDSGLPNDRFFAVRPEGSVSTLKIQRTERGDSAVYLCASSSSHNEQFFGPGTRLTVL.

This clonotype was counted ten times or more. This sequence joins TRBV28 and TRBJ1-5; the match to TRBD1 covers 7 bases. V shed 5 bases, J shed 5 bases, and the junction held 3 bases outside the gene matches. Germline V CDR1 and CDR2: MDHEN, SYDVKM. This CDR3 spans 13 amino acids. The DNA of the CDR3 is TGTGCCAGCAGTGACAGGGACTATCAGCCCCAGCATTTT. This sequence encodes CASSDRDYQPQHF.

This clonotype occurred a few times. V and J are TRBV29-1 and TRBJ2-1; 9 bases fit TRBD2. The CDR3 has 16 amino acids. Germline V gene lookup returns CDR1 SQVTM and CDR2 ANQGSEA. J gave up 7 bases and V 1 base, and 11 bases lay outside the gene matches. The DNA for the CDR3 is TGCAGCGTTGAAGCCTGGCCAGCGGGAGGAGATAATGAGCAGTTCTTC. It specifies CSVEAWPAGGDNEQFF.